This T cell receptor beta chain was observed in a study of cytomegalovirus exposure and HLA in healthy donors. The study, taken as a whole, reports: In an earlier analysis, most TCR beta V segments were productive about 87% or about 30% of the time. Later findings reportedly placed an Asian-associated ancestry cluster below the approximately 670-donor mean for N-insertions. There was a cluster of highly shared sequence variants that was likely a sequencing artifact. Analysis was performed later, and it showed HLA-associated TCR beta chains to be more clonally expanded than equally common others.

As for this clone: Its antigen is as yet unknown.

PCR used 60 Vbeta primers and 13 Jbeta primers. Repertoires were generated with immunoSEQ multiplex PCR, while TCRdb's copy carries only in-frame clones and drops some. The sample holds 90,000 to 95,000 clones, roughly 72% seen once. This CDR3 has 14 amino acids. CDR1 is SGHTA, CDR2 FQGNSA, per germline. V lost 2 bases and J lost 2, with 8 bases in between. This chain connects TRBV7-2 to TRBJ2-3; D gene unclear. The TCR comes from a man aged 25-45 years in good health and CMV-seronegative. Sequencing was performed on PBMCs. CDR3 DNA: TGTGCCAGCAGCTTAAGTACGGTCACAGATACGCAGTATTTT. Translation: CASSLSTVTDTQYF.